What follows are 5 T cell receptor beta chains derived from one specimen sequenced in a study of control samples from healthy donors and cancer patients. Here immunoSEQ multiplex PCR was the method, and the copy in TCRdb shows in-frame clones only, minus some. The sample records 390,000 or so clones, approximately 90% being singletons. Source material: PBMCs. The source of these receptors is a man between 40 and 49 years old with head and neck cancer.

V is TRBV18 and J is TRBJ2-3; 9 bases fit TRBD2. CDR3 length equals 17 residues. Germline loops: CDR1 KGHSH, CDR2 LQKENI. With 0 bases clipped from V and 1 base from J, the junction kept 5 bases outside the gene matches. In DNA form, the CDR3 reads TGTGCCAGCTCACCACCTGCGGGAGGGGCTGGCACAGATACGCAGTATTTT. This translates into CASSPPAGGAGTDTQYF.

The rearrangement uses TRBV7-3 and TRBJ2-7, with D perhaps TRBD1 (6 bases). Germline assignment: CDR1 SGHTA and CDR2 FQGTGA. The CDR3 has 14 amino acids. Trimming removed 5 bases at V and 4 bases at J, with 15 bases between. The CDR3, as DNA: TGTGCCAGCAGCCCCGGACGACAGGATTACGAGCAGTACTTC. Its protein is CASSPGRQDYEQYF.

The V and J genes are TRBV6-2 or TRBV6-3 and TRBJ1-3, with D perhaps matching TRBD1 (5 bases). The CDR3 has 15 amino acids. CDR1 and CDR2 from the germline V gene are MNHEY and SVGEGT. V shed 2 bases and J shed 4 bases, with 12 bases lying between them. The CDR3, as DNA: TGTGCCAGCAGTTACCGACAGCTTGCCGGAAACACCATATATTTT. Protein sequence: CASSYRQLAGNTIYF.

This chain links TRBV5-1 with TRBJ1-2; D uncertain. Per the germline V gene, CDR1 is SGHRS and CDR2 is YFSETQ. There are 17 residues in the CDR3. V lost 0 bases and J lost 2, with 17 bases in between. The CDR3 bases are TGCGCCAGCAGCTTGGCATTCGAGGACGGACCGAACTATGGCTACACCTTC. As protein: CASSLAFEDGPNYGYTF.

This clone was found a few times. J is TRBJ2-7 and V is TRBV4-3, with D perhaps matching TRBD2 (7 bases). This CDR3 is built from 14 residues. In germline, CDR1 is LGHNA, CDR2 YSLEER. With 1 base removed from V and 6 bases from J, the gap between germline ends came to 13 bases. The chain's CDR3 is CASSQGTRGGEQYF. The CDR3 DNA reads as TGCGCCAGCAGCCAAGGGACTAGAGGGGGCGAGCAGTACTTC.